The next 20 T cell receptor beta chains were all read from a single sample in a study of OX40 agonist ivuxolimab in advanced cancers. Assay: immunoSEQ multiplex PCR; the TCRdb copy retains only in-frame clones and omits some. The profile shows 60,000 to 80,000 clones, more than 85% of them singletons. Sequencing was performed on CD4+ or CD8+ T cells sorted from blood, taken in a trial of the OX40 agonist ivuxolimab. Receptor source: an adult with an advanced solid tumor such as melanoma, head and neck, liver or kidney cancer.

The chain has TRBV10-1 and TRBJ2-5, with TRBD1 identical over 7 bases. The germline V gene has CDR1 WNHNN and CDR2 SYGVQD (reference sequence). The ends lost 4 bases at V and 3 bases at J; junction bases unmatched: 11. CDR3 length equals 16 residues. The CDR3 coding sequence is TGCGCCAGCAGTGCCCCCCGACAGGGTGGGAAAGAGACCCAGTACTTC. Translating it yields CASSAPRQGGKETQYF.

CDR3 sequence: CASSLEGLGVAQYF. The DNA for the CDR3 is TGTGCCAGCAGCTTAGAAGGCCTCGGCGTGGCCCAGTACTTC. This chain connects TRBV7-9 to TRBJ2-5; D remains unclear. There are 14 residues in the CDR3. Trimming removed 1 base at V and 9 bases at J, with 15 bases between. Germline V CDR1 and CDR2: SEHNR, FQNEAQ (reference sequence).

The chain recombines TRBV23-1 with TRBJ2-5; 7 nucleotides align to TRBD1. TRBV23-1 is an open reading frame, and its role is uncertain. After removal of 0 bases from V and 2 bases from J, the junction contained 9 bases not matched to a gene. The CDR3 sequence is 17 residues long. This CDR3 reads CASSQSPTGSVQETQYF. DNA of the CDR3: TGCGCCAGCAGTCAATCCCCGACAGGGTCAGTTCAAGAGACCCAGTACTTC.

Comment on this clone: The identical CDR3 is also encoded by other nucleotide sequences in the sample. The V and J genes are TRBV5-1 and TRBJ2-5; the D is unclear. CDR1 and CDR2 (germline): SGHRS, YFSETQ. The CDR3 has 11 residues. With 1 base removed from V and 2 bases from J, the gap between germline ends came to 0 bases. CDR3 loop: CASSLQETQYF. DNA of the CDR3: TGCGCCAGCAGCTTGCAAGAGACCCAGTACTTC.

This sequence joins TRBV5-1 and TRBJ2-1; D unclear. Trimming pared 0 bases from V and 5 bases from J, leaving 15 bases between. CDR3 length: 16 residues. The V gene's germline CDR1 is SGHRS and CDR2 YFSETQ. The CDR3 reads CASSLGGGPAHNEQFF. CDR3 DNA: TGCGCCAGCAGCTTGGGTGGTGGGCCAGCCCACAATGAGCAGTTCTTC.

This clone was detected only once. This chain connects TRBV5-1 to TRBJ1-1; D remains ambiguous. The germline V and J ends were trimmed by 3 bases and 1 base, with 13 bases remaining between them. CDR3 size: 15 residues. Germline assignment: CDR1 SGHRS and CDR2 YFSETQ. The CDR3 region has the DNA TGCGCCAGCAGCTCCCTGGGTGGAGGGAACACTGAAGCTTTCTTT. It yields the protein CASSSLGGGNTEAFF.

This CDR3 reads CASSMTSGARGAQYF. The DNA for the CDR3 is TGTGCCAGTAGTATGACTAGCGGGGCCCGGGGAGCCCAGTACTTC. The chain employs TRBV19 and TRBJ2-5, with 11 bases matching TRBD2. This CDR3 contains 15 residues. The germline V gene has CDR1 LNHDA and CDR2 SQIVND (reference sequence). After removal of 3 bases from V and 9 bases from J, the junction contained 9 bases not matched to a gene.

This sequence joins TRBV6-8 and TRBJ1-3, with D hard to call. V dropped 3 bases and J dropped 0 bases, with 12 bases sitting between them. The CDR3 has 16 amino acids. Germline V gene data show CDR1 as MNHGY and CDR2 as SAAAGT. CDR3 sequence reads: CASSYRTSNSGNTIYF. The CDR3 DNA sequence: TGTGCCAGCAGTTATCGTACCAGCAACTCTGGAAACACCATATATTTT.

CDR3 DNA sequence: TGTGCCAGCGGACGGACTAGCGGGAGCAATGAGCAGTTCTTC. This encodes CASGRTSGSNEQFF. This chain connects TRBV9 to TRBJ2-1; 13 nucleotides align to TRBD2. The germline gives CDR1 SGDLS, CDR2 YYNGEE. There are 14 residues in the CDR3. V dropped 7 bases and J dropped 6; count of bases not matched to a gene: 4.

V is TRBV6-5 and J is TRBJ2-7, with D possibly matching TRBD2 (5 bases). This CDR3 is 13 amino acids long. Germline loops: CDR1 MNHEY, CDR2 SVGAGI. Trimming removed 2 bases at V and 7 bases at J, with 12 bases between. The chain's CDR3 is CASSYGPPGEQYF. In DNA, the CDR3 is TGTGCCAGCAGTTACGGGCCCCCGGGAGAGCAGTACTTC.

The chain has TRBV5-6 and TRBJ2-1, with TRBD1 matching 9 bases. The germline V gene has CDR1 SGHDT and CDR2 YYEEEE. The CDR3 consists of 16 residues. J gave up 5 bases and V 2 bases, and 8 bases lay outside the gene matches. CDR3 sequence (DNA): TGTGCCAGCAGCTTTAGAGGGACAGGGTATAACAATGAGCAGTTCTTC. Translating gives CASSFRGTGYNNEQFF.

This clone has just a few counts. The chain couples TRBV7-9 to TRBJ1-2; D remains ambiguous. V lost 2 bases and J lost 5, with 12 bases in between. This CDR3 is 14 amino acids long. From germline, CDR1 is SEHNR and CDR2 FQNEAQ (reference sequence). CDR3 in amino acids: CASSLTEGSYGYTF. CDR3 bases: TGTGCCAGCAGCTTAACAGAGGGATCGTATGGCTACACCTTC.

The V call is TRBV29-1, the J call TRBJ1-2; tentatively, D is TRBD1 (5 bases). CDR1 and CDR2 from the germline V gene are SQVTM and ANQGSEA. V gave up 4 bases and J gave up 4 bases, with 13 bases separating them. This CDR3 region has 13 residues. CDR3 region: CSVVGQGLYGYTF. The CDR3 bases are TGCAGCGTTGTCGGGCAGGGACTCTATGGCTACACCTTC.

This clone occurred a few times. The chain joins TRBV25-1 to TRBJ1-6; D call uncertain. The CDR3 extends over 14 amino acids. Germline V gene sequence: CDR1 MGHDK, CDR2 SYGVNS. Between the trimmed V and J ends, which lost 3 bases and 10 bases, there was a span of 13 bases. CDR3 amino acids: CASSDVRVRSPLHF. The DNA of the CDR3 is TGTGCCAGCAGTGATGTCCGGGTTCGGTCACCCCTCCACTTT.

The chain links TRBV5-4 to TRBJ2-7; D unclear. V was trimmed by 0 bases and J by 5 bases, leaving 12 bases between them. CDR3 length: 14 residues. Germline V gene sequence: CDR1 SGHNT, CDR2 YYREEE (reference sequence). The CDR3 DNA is TGTGCCAGCAGCTTGGAGCAGGCTAGAAACGAGCAGTACTTC. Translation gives CASSLEQARNEQYF.

The CDR3 loop reads CSVEDRRSYEQYF. CDR3 DNA: TGCAGCGTTGAGGACCGGCGCTCCTACGAGCAGTACTTC. This chain uses TRBV29-1 with TRBJ2-7; no clear D. The V end was cut by 3 bases, the J end by 0 bases, with 9 bases between. The CDR3 has 13 residues. Germline CDR1 reads SQVTM; CDR2 reads ANQGSEA.

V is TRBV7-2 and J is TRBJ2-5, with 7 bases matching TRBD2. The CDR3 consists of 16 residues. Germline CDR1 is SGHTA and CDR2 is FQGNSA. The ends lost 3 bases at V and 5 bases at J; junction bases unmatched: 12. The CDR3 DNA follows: TGTGCCAGCAGCTTGGGAGTCCGCGGGGGAGAGGAGACCCAGTACTTC. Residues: CASSLGVRGGEETQYF.

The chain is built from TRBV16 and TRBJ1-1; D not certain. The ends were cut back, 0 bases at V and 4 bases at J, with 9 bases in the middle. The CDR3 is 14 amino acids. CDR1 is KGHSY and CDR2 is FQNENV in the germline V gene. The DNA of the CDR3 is TGTGCCAGCAGCCAATCGAGGGAACTCACTGAAGCTTTCTTT. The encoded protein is CASSQSRELTEAFF.

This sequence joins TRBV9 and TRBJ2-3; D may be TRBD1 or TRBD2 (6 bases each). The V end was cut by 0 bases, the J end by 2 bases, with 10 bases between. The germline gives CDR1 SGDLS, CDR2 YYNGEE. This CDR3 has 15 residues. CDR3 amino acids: CASSVGGANTDTQYF. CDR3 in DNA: TGTGCCAGCAGCGTAGGGGGGGCAAACACAGATACGCAGTATTTT.

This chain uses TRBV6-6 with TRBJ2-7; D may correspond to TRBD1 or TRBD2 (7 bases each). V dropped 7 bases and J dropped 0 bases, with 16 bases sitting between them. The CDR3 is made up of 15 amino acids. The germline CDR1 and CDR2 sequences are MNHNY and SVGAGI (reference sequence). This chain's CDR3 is CASKGTAGSSYEQYF. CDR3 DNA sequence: TGTGCCAGCAAGGGGACAGCGGGGAGCTCCTACGAGCAGTACTTC.